This T cell receptor beta chain was observed in a study of cytomegalovirus exposure and HLA in healthy donors listed by TCRdb under 2017. At the level of the whole study: In an earlier analysis of under 750 of the donors, 276 Gb of sequence data and 117 million unique TCR beta sequences from some 170 million T cells were reported. To predict cytomegalovirus infection status, the study combined high-throughput TCR immunosequencing, statistical association of individual TCRs with disease status, and machine learning. Genome-wide SNP genotypes for about three fifths of the roughly 700 donors were used in a later genetic analysis, which treated that subset as a discovery cohort. The number of typed donors differed by locus: about 620-640 for A, B, C, DRB1 and DQB1; 522 for DQA1; approximately 600 for DPA1; and some 450 for DPB1. All discovery cohort repertoires had been generated on a single sequencing platform. A separate validation cohort of more than 100 different subjects was used in addition to the 666-subject first cohort. An earlier analysis of approximately 580 of the donors used high-throughput TCR beta sequencing to judge whether each TCR beta V gene segment behaved as functional or pseudogenic. Among the roughly 400 genotyped donors, roughly 80% belonged to the genetic ancestry cluster associated with self-reported Caucasian donors. Class I and class II HLA loci were covered by the typing at four-digit resolution. An early release that covered some 630 HLA-typed donors contained approximately 320 gigabases of sequencing data and tens of millions of unique TCR sequences. The aim of the study was to test whether cataloging public T cell receptors could identify signatures of past pathogen exposure. In a later analysis, previously published TCR beta repertoires from about 640 donors were re-analyzed and high-resolution HLA genotyping was added so that TCR occurrence patterns could be studied. The T cell repertoires of around 670 subjects were profiled by immunosequencing and related to cytomegalovirus serostatus. Rather than drawing on any new phenotypic data, the later analysis identified candidate immune exposures from TCR beta sequences and the way those sequences occurred across donors. Because of strong linkage in the cohort, five DR-DQ haplotypes were treated as single units for association and clustering. Donor age, sex, ethnicity and CMV serostatus were collected together with the repertoire data. Across roughly 420 genotyped donors of the cohort, an average of about 240,000 unique TCR beta nucleotide sequences per donor were sequenced, and roughly 18% of those sequences were non-productive.

The paper as a whole reports these results and caveats: The study listed approximately 150 TCR beta chains as associated with cytomegalovirus. Roughly uniform sequencing depth across donors was assumed in presence/absence analyses, although this assumption may not hold. The classifier was reported to diagnose cytomegalovirus status with high specificity and sensitivity in both the original cohort and the validation cohort. In a later genetic analysis, fewer N-insertions in productive TCRs were reported among donors in an Asian-associated ancestry cluster than the roughly 700-donor mean. About 15 rarely observed V segments, including chromosome 9 orphons, were excluded from the earlier analysis of 550 to 700 of the donors because counts were too low. The cohort was sequenced for TCR beta chains only, and without alpha or paired-chain data the features that could be detected were limited. A later genetic analysis associated a missense DCLRE1C variant with V-gene and J-gene trimming of TCR beta chains, and an independent cohort replicated the association. A later analysis found that most CMV-associated TCR beta chains appeared HLA-restricted, with HLA associations seemingly driven largely by CMV exposure. In vitro tests confirmed that a few of the cytomegalovirus-associated TCR beta chains recognize cytomegalovirus antigens. Correlated functional status among segregating V segments might be attributable to linkage disequilibrium, but an unknown experimental factor could not be ruled out. In an earlier analysis of a few hundred of the donors, most TCR beta V segments were observed in productive rearrangements about 87% or about 30% of the time, broadly matching IMGT annotations. Most TCR sequences were seen in very few donors, while some public TCRs were found in many individuals. Compared with equally common non-associated chains, HLA-associated TCR beta chains in a later analysis were more clonally expanded and had lower generation probabilities. Because HLA typing was unavailable for some donors at each locus, only the typed subset was used in association tests. When HLA alleles, especially DR and DQ, strongly co-occurred, attributing TCR associations to individual alleles was difficult. Specific HLA alleles were associated with 15,000 to 20,000 TCR beta sequences at a false discovery rate of 0.05 in a later analysis. According to a later analysis, parvovirus B19, influenza, CMV and Epstein-Barr virus appeared linked to several top co-occurrence clusters. A cluster of highly shared sequence variants was judged likely to represent a technical artifact of the sequencing pipeline. Because the 87-base-pair reads could not distinguish some IMGT-functional V segments, including TRBV6-2 and TRBV6-3, those segments were excluded. The authors suggested that the approach could potentially be extended to other disease states and immunological phenotypes. According to a later analysis, TCR association rates differed among HLA loci, with DRB1 alleles showing the most associated TCRs and HLA-C alleles showing the fewest. Immune exposure information for the cohort was limited to CMV serostatus. A further reported finding was that TCR beta sequences accurately predicted the HLA-A and HLA-B alleles for most subjects in the first cohort.

This clone is a singleton in its sample. Its antigen remains undetermined. No per-base quality is available; no much larger clone lies one base away. The library was prepared using the immunoSEQ multiplex PCR assay. The multiplex PCR relied on a mix of 60 forward primers for TCR Vbeta segments and 13 reverse primers for TCR Jbeta segments. The CDR3 region of rearranged TCR beta genes was amplified from genomic DNA with a multiplex PCR assay. The amplified TCR beta libraries were sequenced on the Illumina HiSeq System as 87-base-pair reads. The published analysis was carried out like this. A later analysis counted tens of millions of unique TCR beta chains across the 500 to 850 repertoires, and some 11 million of these chains were shared by at least two donors. To remove PCR and sequencing errors, raw reads were error-corrected and collapsed into unique sequences using a nearest-neighbor algorithm that merged closely related sequences. CDR3 sequences were aligned to IMGT reference sequences to assign V, D and J gene segments. Each retained sequence needed at least a six-nucleotide match to both a V gene segment and a J gene segment. A rearrangement counted as productive if the CDR3 had no stop codons and remained in frame with V and J, and every other rearrangement counted as non-productive. Following IMGT convention, CDR3 was defined as the stretch from the second conserved V-encoded cysteine up to the conserved J-encoded phenylalanine. The earlier analysis of roughly 590 of the donors excluded sequences that lacked an unambiguous match to a single V gene segment. An earlier analysis of 550 to 650 of the donors classified V segments as functional when productive rearrangements were above 56.7% and as segregating when the standard deviation between donors was above 5%. A statistical classification framework was built to diagnose cytomegalovirus status from the catalog of TCR beta chain sequences. In a later analysis, V and J genes were assigned by comparing TCR nucleotide sequences against IMGT/GENE-DB human TR gene sequences. Using the TCRdist pipeline, a later analysis assigned CDR3 sequences along with most-parsimonious VDJ recombination scenarios. In a later analysis, every TCR beta chain was defined by the combination of its CDR3 amino acid sequence and its V-gene family, and reads without a unique V-gene family were dropped. To address suspected cross-contamination and a sequencing artifact, a later analysis removed approximately 600 highly shared, low-generation-probability nucleotide sequences. A later analysis calculated a clonal expansion index for each public chain from normalized within-repertoire ranks of inferred template counts. Generation probabilities in a later analysis came from a VDJ recombination model fitted to out-of-frame rearrangements, and those results were checked against IGoR. In a later analysis, hypergeometric tests were used to score TCR-TCR, TCR-HLA and TCR-CMV co-occurrence, with a repertoire-size bias correction applied to TCR pairs. To estimate false discovery rates, a later analysis permuted the HLA or CMV assignments 20 times. In a later analysis, co-occurring TCRs were grouped using DBSCAN, and TCRdist sequence similarity was added for clustering within HLA-allele-positive subsets. For co-occurrence clustering, repertoires with fewer than 30,000 or more than 120,000 public chains were excluded, along with roughly five repertoires with anomalous nucleotide sharing. As stored in TCRdb, this immuneACCESS dataset retains in-frame rearrangements with V and J assigned. A fraction of the clones does not appear; measured against another copy, unresolved V genes explain less than half of the discrepancy, and the remainder lacks a known reason. The V and J calls and clone size were taken over from that table, and D and trimming were inferred from the DNA. The sample includes about 100,000 clones, with about 79% observed a single time. Jointly, the top ten make up about 2.8% of the sample.

In total, 500 to 700 healthy bone marrow donors made up the cohort. At the time of sampling, every cohort member was nominally healthy, though immune exposures that went unrecorded were likely present. The donor tested CMV seropositive and was one of the 289 seropositive cohort members. Each donor provided a peripheral blood sample, and peripheral blood mononuclear cells were used for TCR beta sequencing. The Qiagen DNeasy Blood Extraction Kit was used to extract genomic DNA from the blood cell samples. Sequences SGHTA (CDR1) and FQGNSA (CDR2) are obtained from the germline V gene. V was cut back by 2 bases and J by 4 bases, leaving a gap of 11 bases between them. The CDR3, from cysteine to phenylalanine, totals 14 residues. The retained sequence is limited to the CDR3, 42 bases, with the frame set at the first base.

Sequenced material: PBMCs. The TCR was taken from a man aged 45 to 65 in good health and CMV-seropositive. This receptor chain uses TRBV7-2 and TRBJ1-1; TRBD1 is possibly the D segment (5 matching bases). The nucleotide sequence reads as follows: TGTGCCAGCAGCTTAAAAGGGGTCATCACTGAAGCTTTCTTT. This encodes CASSLKGVITEAFF.